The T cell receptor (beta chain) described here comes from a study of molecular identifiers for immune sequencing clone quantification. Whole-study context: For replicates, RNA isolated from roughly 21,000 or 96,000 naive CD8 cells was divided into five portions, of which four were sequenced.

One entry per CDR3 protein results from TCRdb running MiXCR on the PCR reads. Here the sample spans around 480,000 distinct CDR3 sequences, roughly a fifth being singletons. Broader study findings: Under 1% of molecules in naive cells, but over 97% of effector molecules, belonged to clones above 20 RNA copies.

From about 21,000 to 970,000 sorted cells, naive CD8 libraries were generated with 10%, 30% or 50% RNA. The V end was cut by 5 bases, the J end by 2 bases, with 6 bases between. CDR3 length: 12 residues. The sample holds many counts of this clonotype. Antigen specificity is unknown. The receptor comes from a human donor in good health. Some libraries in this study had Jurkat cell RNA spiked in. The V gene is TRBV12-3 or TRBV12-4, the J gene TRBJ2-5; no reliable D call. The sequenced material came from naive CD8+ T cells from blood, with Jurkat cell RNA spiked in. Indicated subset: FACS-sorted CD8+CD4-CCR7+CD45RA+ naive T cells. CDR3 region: CASSRVQETQYF. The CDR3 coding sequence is TGTGCCAGCAGTCGCGTTCAAGAGACCCAGTACTTC.